The source of this T cell receptor (beta chain) is a study of blood T cells in healthy people across ages. This clonotype was found a few times. With a J-beta primer mix and a sample-barcoded 5' primer, a second PCR ran about 7 to 12 cycles. TCRdb called the 5' RACE reads again in MiXCR, with one record for every CDR3 protein. In the table there are approximately 400,000 distinct CDR3 sequences, 45% to 60% of which are singletons. J lost 10 bases, V lost 3 bases, and 5 bases had no gene match. Germline V gene sequence: CDR1 DFQATT, CDR2 SNEGSKA (reference sequence). The CDR3 runs to 14 residues. The chain has TRBV20-1 and TRBJ2-1; 14 bases are shared with TRBD2. What was sequenced was blood. This receptor was identified in a man aged 60-69 years in good health. CDR3 sequence: CSARPGLAGEEQFF. The CDR3 DNA reads as TGCAGTGCTAGGCCGGGACTAGCGGGAGAAGAGCAGTTCTTC.